Following are 5 T cell receptor beta chains from one sample sequenced in a study of T cell changes during pregnancy in multiple sclerosis. Here immunoSEQ multiplex PCR was the method, and the copy in TCRdb shows in-frame clones only, minus some. This sample yields more than 85,000 clones, of which around 93% are seen a single time; about 0.9% belongs to the top ten. Specimen: peripheral blood, collected before pregnancy. The source of these receptors is a female donor with multiple sclerosis, enrolled in a pregnancy study.

V is TRBV2 and J is TRBJ2-7, with TRBD1 matching over 7 bases. CDR3 length: 12 amino acids. After removal of 9 bases from V and 1 base from J, the junction contained 3 bases not matched to a gene. From germline, CDR1 is SNHLY and CDR2 FYNNEI. The CDR3 DNA is TGTGCCAGAGGCAGGGGGTCCTACGAGCAGTACTTC. As protein: CARGRGSYEQYF.

V and J are TRBV4-2 and TRBJ2-1; 8 positions agree with TRBD2. Germline V gene sequence: CDR1 LGHNA, CDR2 YNFKEQ. This CDR3 contains 15 residues. V shed 2 bases, J shed 3 bases, and the junction held 3 bases outside the gene matches. CDR3 region: CASSQSGGGYNEQFF. The CDR3 bases are TGTGCCAGCAGCCAATCCGGGGGGGGCTACAATGAGCAGTTCTTC.

The rearrangement joins TRBV9 to TRBJ2-1, with D unresolved. V lost 3 bases, J lost 9 bases, and 4 bases lay in between. The CDR3 runs 10 residues. CDR1 is SGDLS, CDR2 YYNGEE, per germline. CDR3 nucleotides: TGTGCCAGCAGCGGTCGTGAGCAGTTCTTC. Encoded protein: CASSGREQFF.

The chain joins TRBV4-1 to TRBJ2-7; 12 bases are a match to TRBD2. Germline assignment: CDR1 MGHRA and CDR2 YSYEKL. The CDR3 consists of 18 residues. Trimming removed 1 base from V and 4 bases from J; junction bases left unmatched: 11. The DNA of the CDR3 is TGCGCCAGCAGCCAAGGGGGCTTACTAGCGGGAGGATGGTACGAGCAGTACTTC. Its protein product is CASSQGGLLAGGWYEQYF.

CDR3 sequence reads: CASWGQWIDQPQHF. CDR3 sequence (DNA): TGTGCCAGTTGGGGGCAGTGGATTGATCAGCCCCAGCATTTT. V gene TRBV19 combines with J gene TRBJ1-5, with a tentative D call TRBD1 (6 bases). CDR1 LNHDA and CDR2 SQIVND come from the germline V gene (reference sequence). The CDR3 loop spans 14 amino acids. The V end lost 8 bases, the J end lost 5 bases, and 16 bases lay between the germline ends.